This TCR beta chain was profiled in a study of T cell responses to AZD1222 COVID-19 vaccine. This clone was observed a single time. What it binds is not known. V was trimmed by 1 base and J by 3 bases, leaving 13 bases between them. Germline V gene data show CDR1 as SEHNR and CDR2 as FQNEAQ (reference sequence). The CDR3 runs to 16 residues. Profiling relied on immunoSEQ multiplex PCR, and the TCRdb table lists in-frame clones only, not all of them. The table includes tens of thousands of clones, around 90% detected once. Study conclusions and caveats: Females made up more of the donors, who were largely white British, and clonal diversity may have come out too low. Dominant at 160-218 and 743-854, vaccine-associated CD4 TCRs also spanned spike. Baseline serostatus was positive in only six AZD1222 recipients.

The sequencing used peripheral blood, collected on day 0 of MenACWY control vaccination. The rearrangement joins TRBV7-9 to TRBJ2-1; tentative D call: TRBD2 (6 bases). The receptor's source is an adult in good health. The CDR3 region has the DNA TGTGCCAGCAGCTTAGGTCTAGCGTTCAGCTACAATGAGCAGTTCTTC. This translates into CASSLGLAFSYNEQFF.